The clone carrying this TCR beta chain was detected once. What it binds is not known. The data stem from a study of vaccination and CD4 T cells after COVID-19. The Oncomine TCR Beta short-read assay sequenced DNA from cultured CD4+ T cells. From the PCR reads, TCRdb called clonotypes with MiXCR, one entry per CDR3 protein. Seen here are a few thousand distinct CDR3 sequences, roughly 40% observed once, and the top ten hold 57%. The germline gives CDR1 MNHNS, CDR2 SASEGT. The CDR3 has 17 amino acids. The ends lost 4 bases at V and 1 base at J; junction bases unmatched: 12. Treatment given: approximately 9-day PBMC culture with coronavirus spike peptide pools or control peptides (ViraFEST assay). In the ViraFEST assay, peptide-pool expansion preceded TCR sequencing of expanded clonotypes.

This clonotype originated in a human donor who had recovered from COVID-19. Sequences were obtained from CD4+ T cells from blood, cultured in vitro. The gene calls are TRBV6-1 and TRBJ1-1, with TRBD1 identical over 7 bases. CDR3 region: CASSGNPQTGRNTEAFF. The CDR3, as DNA: TGTGCCAGCAGTGGAAACCCTCAGACAGGGCGGAACACTGAAGCTTTCTTT.